This T cell receptor beta chain came from a study of CD8 T cells in ankylosing spondylitis. A word on this clonotype: Antigen unknown.

Whole-study findings and limits: Past research had described some motif variants in reactive arthritis synovial fluid and blood. It was reported that disease-linked clones were significantly enriched in matched ankylosing spondylitis synovial fluid.

Researchers built TCR beta libraries using quantitative 5'-RACE with molecular barcodes. TCRdb re-called the 5' RACE reads with MiXCR, one entry per CDR3 protein. The table lists about 240,000 distinct CDR3 sequences, roughly 10% of them singletons. The source material was blood, either unsorted or a sorted T cell fraction (not recorded which). The receptor's source is a male donor with ankylosing spondylitis or in good health (not recorded which).

The CDR3 spells CASSLSSQGGTEAFF. The CDR3, as DNA: TGTGCCAGCAGCTTATCAAGTCAGGGGGGCACTGAAGCTTTCTTT. The chain recombines TRBV7-9 with TRBJ1-1; the match to TRBD1 covers 7 bases. Germline CDR1 SEHNR, CDR2 FQNEAQ (reference sequence). After removal of 2 bases from V and 4 bases from J, the junction contained 7 bases not matched to a gene. The CDR3 contains 15 residues.